Shown below are 27 T cell receptor beta chains from a single sample sequenced in a study of neurological immune-mediated disorders. Using its own MiXCR run on the 5' RACE reads, TCRdb lists one record per CDR3 protein. The repertoire consists of tens of thousands of distinct CDR3 sequences, with roughly 13% occurring once and the leading ten covering roughly 10%. The specimen sequenced was PBMCs. These receptors came from a woman aged 60-75 years with HTLV-1-associated myelopathy (HAM/TSP).

This clonotype occurred many times. The V gene is TRBV3-1, the J gene TRBJ2-7, with D perhaps matching TRBD1 (5 bases). CDR3 length equals 13 residues. Germline loops: CDR1 LGHDT, CDR2 YNNKEL (reference sequence). Trimming removed 4 bases from V and 6 bases from J, with 13 bases in between. CDR3 amino acids: CASSPQGFGEQYF. CDR3 DNA sequence: TGTGCCAGCAGCCCTCAGGGTTTTGGCGAGCAGTACTTC.

This clonotype appeared a few times. The chain recombines TRBV2 with TRBJ2-5, with D uncertain. The CDR3 consists of 11 residues. CDR1 is SNHLY, CDR2 FYNNEI, per germline. V gave up 10 bases and J gave up 2 bases, with 8 bases separating them. The CDR3 DNA reads as TGTGCCATATACCGTCAAGAGACCCAGTACTTC. It codes for CAIYRQETQYF.

This clonotype was detected only a few times. J is TRBJ2-5 and V is TRBV29-1; possibly TRBD2 for D (6 bases). V lost 2 bases, J lost 7 bases, and 20 bases lay in between. Germline loops: CDR1 SQVTM, CDR2 ANQGSEA. This CDR3 region has 15 residues. In nucleotides, the CDR3 is TGCAGCGTTGAATTCCGGTCTTCCGAGGGAGGGACCCAGTACTTC. Protein sequence: CSVEFRSSEGGTQYF.

The table lists this clonotype with many counts. The chain carries TRBV5-6 and TRBJ1-2; D ambiguous. CDR3 length: 14 residues. Per the germline V gene, CDR1 is SGHDT and CDR2 is YYEEEE. V lost 4 bases and J lost 8, with 18 bases in between. Written as DNA, the CDR3 is TGTGCCAGCAGCGACTCCTCGACGGTAGTAGGCTACACCTTC. Translation gives CASSDSSTVVGYTF.

This clonotype was recorded many times. The genes are TRBV7-2 and TRBJ2-3; 7 nucleotides match TRBD2. Germline V CDR1 and CDR2: SGHTA, FQGNSA. This CDR3 is built from 16 residues. The J segment lost 4 bases and the V segment lost 1 base, leaving 8 bases of the junction unmatched. In DNA form, the CDR3 reads TGTGCCAGCAGCTTAGACCCGGGAGGAGGGGCAGATACGCAGTATTTT. Amino acid sequence: CASSLDPGGGADTQYF.

The chain recombines TRBV11-2 with TRBJ2-5; TRBD2 is a possible D gene (7 bases). Trimming shortened V by 4 bases and J by 5 bases, and 20 bases separated the two germline ends. The germline V gene has CDR1 SGHAT and CDR2 FQNNGV. This CDR3 has 16 residues. The CDR3 nucleotides are TGTGCCAGCAGCTCGGCCTGGGGGCGGGAGTGGGAGACCCAGTACTTC. Its translation: CASSSAWGREWETQYF.

This clonotype occurred many times. The chain links TRBV6-5 to TRBJ2-2; no clear D gene. Trimming removed 5 bases at V and 6 bases at J, with 10 bases between. Germline CDR1 reads MNHEY; CDR2 reads SVGAGI. The CDR3 covers 13 residues. CDR3 nucleotides: TGTGCCAGCAGTCAAGAACACGCCGGGGAGCTGTTTTTT. Its translation is CASSQEHAGELFF.

The chain couples TRBV14 to TRBJ2-7; 7 bases fit TRBD2. The CDR3 sequence is 14 residues long. V lost 1 base and J lost 2; bases outside the gene matches: 2. CDR1 and CDR2 (germline): SGHDN, FVKESK. The CDR3 region has the DNA TGTGCCAGCAGCCAAGGACGGGGGGCCTACGAGCAGTACTTC. Translating gives CASSQGRGAYEQYF.

This clonotype was counted a single time. CDR3 nucleotide sequence: TGTGCCAGCAGAGGATCAGGGACCCTCCCCTCCTACGAGCAGTACGTC. It yields the protein CASRGSGTLPSYEQYV. V is TRBV5-6 and J is TRBJ2-7; either TRBD1 or TRBD2 may fit D (5 bases each). Trimming took 5 bases from V and 0 from J, leaving 18 bases between them. CDR1 and CDR2 (germline): SGHDT, YYEEEE. The CDR3 totals 16 residues.

This clonotype was recorded at least ten times. The chain carries TRBV5-1 and TRBJ1-2, with 7 bases that match TRBD1. CDR3 length equals 13 residues. Germline CDR1 and CDR2: SGHRS and YFSETQ. J was trimmed by 6 bases and V by 5 bases; bases with no gene match: 7. The CDR3 sequence: CASRRDRADGYTF. CDR3 DNA sequence: TGCGCCAGCAGACGAGACAGGGCAGATGGCTACACCTTC.

This clonotype was recorded many times. The J gene is TRBJ1-4, the V gene TRBV5-1; D unclear. Deletions cut 3 bases from V and 6 bases from J, with 9 bases between. Germline V lookup: CDR1 SGHRS, CDR2 YFSETQ. The CDR3 has 13 residues. CDR3 coding DNA: TGCGCCAGCAGCTCTCTGTTGGATGAAAAACTGTTTTTT. As protein: CASSSLLDEKLFF.

The sample holds many counts of this clonotype. The chain links TRBV4-2 to TRBJ2-5; 11 bases align to TRBD2. This CDR3 is 16 amino acids long. CDR1 and CDR2 (germline): LGHNA, YNFKEQ. V was clipped by 0 bases and J by 2 bases; unmatched bases: 2. CDR3 sequence: CASSQDLAGGQETQYF. DNA of the CDR3: TGTGCCAGCAGCCAAGATCTAGCGGGAGGTCAAGAGACCCAGTACTTC.

Ten or more counts support this clonotype. This sequence joins TRBV4-1 and TRBJ2-5; TRBD2 aligns across 11 bases. There are 16 residues in the CDR3. Germline lookup yields CDR1 MGHRA and CDR2 YSYEKL. Losses at the gene ends were 0 bases for V and 5 bases for J; bases not matched to a gene: 5. In DNA, the CDR3 is TGCGCCAGCAGCCAAGATCCTAGCGGGAGGAGGGAGACCCAGTACTTC. It specifies CASSQDPSGRRETQYF.

The sample holds many counts of this clonotype. In DNA form, the CDR3 reads TGTGCCAGCAGTTTATCTGGGAGAGATACGCAGTATTTT. Residues: CASSLSGRDTQYF. This sequence joins TRBV27 and TRBJ2-3, with D perhaps matching TRBD2 (5 bases). The V gene's germline CDR1 is MNHEY and CDR2 SMNVEV (reference sequence). V dropped 0 bases and J dropped 5 bases, with 6 bases sitting between them. CDR3 length equals 13 residues.

This clonotype has a count of ten or more. The rearrangement joins TRBV4-1 to TRBJ2-5; 12 bases line up with TRBD2. Germline CDR1 and CDR2: MGHRA and YSYEKL. This CDR3 region has 16 residues. V lost 2 bases to trimming and J lost 4 bases; unmatched junction nucleotides: 5. CDR3 sequence: CASSQPLAGGLETQYF. The DNA for the CDR3 is TGCGCCAGCAGCCAACCGCTAGCGGGAGGGCTAGAGACCCAGTACTTC.

The chain has TRBV27 and TRBJ1-2; D may be TRBD1 (5 bases). The CDR3 has 18 amino acids. Germline V gene sequence: CDR1 MNHEY, CDR2 SMNVEV (reference sequence). The V end lost 3 bases, the J end lost 0 bases, and 20 bases lay between the germline ends. The CDR3 DNA reads as TGTGCCAGCAGTTTGCATAAAGTGGGGCGTCGTGCTAACTATGGCTACACCTTC. Translated, it gives CASSLHKVGRRANYGYTF.

This clonotype was counted at least ten times. The V gene is TRBV21-1, the J gene TRBJ1-1; the table's D call of TRBD1 was not tested on the DNA. TRBV21-1 is a listed pseudogene. The CDR3 totals 16 residues. CDR3 sequence: CASRNQSGTVNTEAFF. The CDR3 coding sequence is TGTGCCAGCAGGAATCAATCCGGGACAGTGAACACTGAAGCTTTCTTT.

This clonotype has a count of ten or more. The V and J genes are TRBV5-1 and TRBJ2-2; 12 nucleotides line up with TRBD2. Germline V gene sequence: CDR1 SGHRS, CDR2 YFSETQ. This CDR3 spans 17 amino acids. Unmatched junction bases numbered 6, after V lost 1 base and J lost 5 bases. CDR3 in DNA: TGCGCCAGCAGCTTGCGACTAGCGGGAGTGGGGACCGGGGAGCTGTTTTTT. As protein: CASSLRLAGVGTGELFF.

This clonotype was found many times. The J gene is TRBJ1-1, the V gene TRBV27, with no clear D. Trimming removed 6 bases at V and 11 bases at J, with 19 bases between. This CDR3 region has 13 residues. From germline, CDR1 is MNHEY and CDR2 SMNVEV (reference sequence). CDR3 sequence reads: CASSPGLVGVAFF. The DNA of the CDR3 is TGTGCCAGCAGCCCTGGACTCGTAGGAGTTGCTTTCTTT.

The sample holds many counts of this clonotype. The V and J genes are TRBV3-1 and TRBJ2-4, with 10 bases that match TRBD2. The length of the CDR3 is 14 residues. With 3 bases clipped from V and 6 bases from J, the junction kept 2 bases outside the gene matches. The germline V gene encodes CDR1 LGHDT and CDR2 YNNKEL (reference sequence). CDR3: CASSQSSGRNIQYF. Here the CDR3 DNA reads TGTGCCAGCAGCCAGTCTAGCGGGAGAAACATTCAGTACTTC.

This clonotype showed up many times. The V call is TRBV5-1, the J call TRBJ1-6, with TRBD1 matching 7 bases. Per the germline V gene, CDR1 is SGHRS and CDR2 is YFSETQ. CDR3 length equals 13 residues. Unmatched junction bases numbered 5, after V lost 4 bases and J lost 10 bases. The CDR3 sequence is CASSLTGDSPLHF. In DNA, the CDR3 is TGCGCCAGCAGCCTTACAGGGGACTCACCCCTCCACTTT.

This clonotype showed up many times. The chain has TRBV5-5 and TRBJ2-2; maybe TRBD1 (5 bases). CDR3 length: 16 amino acids. In germline, CDR1 is SGHKS, CDR2 YYEKEE (reference sequence). V lost 0 bases and J lost 2, with 11 bases in between. CDR3 sequence: CASSLGPTANTGELFF. In nucleotides, the CDR3 is TGTGCCAGCAGCTTGGGTCCGACAGCCAACACCGGGGAGCTGTTTTTT.

This clonotype came up a few times. The gene calls are TRBV12-3 or TRBV12-4 and TRBJ1-5, with TRBD1 matching 8 bases. CDR3 length: 17 residues. The V and J ends lost 5 bases and 0 bases, in that order; junction bases with no gene match: 9. The CDR3 nucleotides read TGTGCCAGCAGTCCTCTGGACAGGGTTTATAGCAATCAGCCCCAGCATTTT. Residues: CASSPLDRVYSNQPQHF.

This clonotype was recorded many times. The chain has TRBV15 and TRBJ2-1; possible D gene TRBD2, 5 bases. V was clipped by 1 base and J by 7 bases, with 14 bases between them. Germline values: CDR1 LNHNV, CDR2 YYDKDF (reference sequence). CDR3 length: 15 residues. This CDR3 reads CATSRARELGNEQFF. CDR3 DNA: TGTGCCACCAGCAGAGCTAGGGAGCTTGGAAATGAGCAGTTCTTC.

This clonotype was counted between two and nine times. J is TRBJ1-4 and V is TRBV12-3 or TRBV12-4; no clear D. The V end lost 6 bases, the J end lost 7 bases, and 15 bases lay between the germline ends. The CDR3 has 14 residues. CDR3 sequence (DNA): TGTGCCAGCAGGATGGACGGCGGTGGTGAAAAACTGTTTTTT. Amino acids: CASRMDGGGEKLFF.

This rearrangement joins TRBV20-1 to TRBJ2-1; the match to TRBD2 covers 8 bases. This CDR3 has 16 amino acids. V trimming: 0 bases; J trimming: 6 bases; junction bases outside the gene matches: 10. Germline V gene lookup returns CDR1 DFQATT and CDR2 SNEGSKA (reference sequence). The CDR3 DNA reads TGCAGTGCTAGAGATCAGGGACTAGTTTGGCTCAATGAGCAGTTCTTC. Its translation is CSARDQGLVWLNEQFF.

This rearrangement joins TRBV7-2 to TRBJ1-2, with TRBD1 matching 10 bases. CDR3 size: 16 residues. After removal of 5 bases from V and 2 bases from J, the junction contained 8 bases not matched to a gene. CDR1 SGHTA and CDR2 FQGNSA come from the germline V gene. The CDR3 DNA reads TGTGCCAGCAGCCTTCTCTCGACAGGGGGCAACTATGGCTACACCTTC. Translation gives CASSLLSTGGNYGYTF.